The 27 T cell receptor beta chains below were found in one sample sequenced in a study of blood T cell repertoires in COVID-19. Profiling relied on immunoSEQ multiplex PCR, and the TCRdb table lists in-frame clones only, not all of them. The sample has approximately 260,000 clones; 65% to 85% are singletons. The sequenced sample consisted of peripheral blood. These receptors all come from a woman aged 40-49 years with active or convalescent COVID-19.

Concerning this clone itself: Other DNA sequences in this sample translate to the same CDR3. The J gene is TRBJ2-3, the V gene TRBV5-1; TRBD2 matches 9 bases. Trimming cost V 0 bases and J 4 bases; bases outside gene matches: 3. Germline V gives CDR1 SGHRS, CDR2 YFSETQ. This CDR3 spans 15 amino acids. CDR3 nucleotides: TGCGCCAGCAGCTTGGGCGGGGGGGCCCCAGATACGCAGTATTTT. As protein: CASSLGGGAPDTQYF. Variable domain in full (rest from reference TRBV5-1 and TRBJ2-3): KAGVTQTPRYLIKTRGQQVTLSCSPISGHRSVSWYQQTPGQGLQFLFEYFSETQRNKGNFPGRFSGRQFSNSRSEMNVSTLELGDSALYLCASSLGGGAPDTQYFGPGTRLTVL.

The chain links TRBV11-2 to TRBJ2-3, with D hard to call. With 5 bases removed from V and 0 bases from J, the gap between germline ends came to 3 bases. The CDR3 covers 12 residues. Looked up from germline, CDR1 is SGHAT and CDR2 is FQNNGV. In DNA form, the CDR3 reads TGTGCCAGCAGCCAGAGCACAGATACGCAGTATTTT. This codes for CASSQSTDTQYF.

This clone was seen only once. This chain links TRBV28 with TRBJ2-7; tentative D call: TRBD2 (5 bases). The CDR3 has 12 residues. Trimming stripped 9 bases from V and 3 bases from J, with 12 bases between. From germline, CDR1 is MDHEN and CDR2 SYDVKM. CDR3 amino acids: CASLDWNYEQYF. DNA of the CDR3: TGTGCCAGTTTGGACTGGAACTACGAGCAGTACTTC.

The chain carries TRBV6-5 and TRBJ1-5; 8 positions agree with TRBD1. From germline, CDR1 is MNHEY and CDR2 SVGAGI. The V gene end was trimmed by 6 bases and the J gene end by 6 bases; junction bases not matched to a gene: 7. CDR3 size: 14 residues. The CDR3 is CASSGTGRVQPQHF. For the CDR3, the DNA is TGTGCCAGCAGCGGGACAGGAAGGGTTCAGCCCCAGCATTTT.

V and J are TRBV15 and TRBJ2-2, with D possibly TRBD1 on 6 matching bases. The CDR3 has 16 residues. Germline-derived CDR1 and CDR2 are LNHNV and YYDKDF (reference sequence). Trimming left V 1 base short and J 6 bases short, with 15 bases between. CDR3 DNA sequence: TGTGCCACCAGCAGAGGTCTGGGGGCCGAGGCCGGGGAGCTGTTTTTT. It codes for CATSRGLGAEAGELFF.

The V gene is TRBV18, the J gene TRBJ1-1; perhaps TRBD1 as D (5 bases). The V end was cut by 2 bases, the J end by 6 bases, with 10 bases between. The CDR3 has 13 residues. Germline assignment: CDR1 KGHSH and CDR2 LQKENI. The CDR3 region is CASSPAGRAEAFF. CDR3 bases: TGTGCCAGCTCACCAGCAGGCAGGGCTGAAGCTTTCTTT. Variable domain in full (rest from reference TRBV18 and TRBJ1-1): NAGVMQNPRHLVRRRGQEARLRCSPMKGHSHVYWYRQLPEEGLKFMVYLQKENIIDESGMPKERFSAEFPKEGPSILRIQQVVRGDSAAYFCASSPAGRAEAFFGQGTRLTVV.

This chain uses TRBV5-1 with TRBJ1-2; 7 bases are a match to TRBD1. J gave up 0 bases and V 4 bases, and 6 bases lay outside the gene matches. From germline, CDR1 is SGHRS and CDR2 YFSETQ. This CDR3 contains 15 residues. The CDR3 here is CASSPGTVTNYGYTF. In DNA form, the CDR3 reads TGCGCCAGCAGCCCCGGGACAGTTACTAACTATGGCTACACCTTC. The whole variable domain, filled in from reference TRBV5-1 and TRBJ1-2, reads KAGVTQTPRYLIKTRGQQVTLSCSPISGHRSVSWYQQTPGQGLQFLFEYFSETQRNKGNFPGRFSGRQFSNSRSEMNVSTLELGDSALYLCASSPGTVTNYGYTFGSGTRLTVV.

This chain links TRBV19 with TRBJ1-2; D is uncertain. CDR1 LNHDA and CDR2 SQIVND come from the germline V gene (reference sequence). Trimming shortened V by 5 bases and J by 3 bases, and 13 bases separated the two germline ends. The CDR3 has 14 residues. CDR3 amino acids: CASSPWEGDYGYTF. The CDR3 DNA reads TGTGCCAGTAGTCCCTGGGAGGGTGACTATGGCTACACCTTC.

V is TRBV19 and J is TRBJ2-1; D unresolved. V was trimmed by 5 bases and J by 9 bases, leaving 14 bases between them. Looked up from germline, CDR1 is LNHDA and CDR2 is SQIVND (reference sequence). CDR3 length: 13 amino acids. Here the CDR3 DNA reads TGTGCCAGTAGTCCCATCGGTTTAAGTGAGCAGTTCTTC. Encoded protein: CASSPIGLSEQFF.

This clone was counted only a few times. This chain links TRBV4-1 with TRBJ1-2; D gene ambiguous. V was shortened by 0 bases and J by 5 bases, with 7 bases between the two germline ends. Germline V CDR1 and CDR2: MGHRA, YSYEKL. CDR3 length equals 13 residues. The CDR3 DNA is TGCGCCAGCAGCCAAGACCGGGGTTATGGCTACACCTTC. Encoded protein: CASSQDRGYGYTF.

The chain recombines TRBV30 with TRBJ1-1, with 7 bases matching TRBD1. The CDR3 has 10 amino acids. The V segment lost 4 bases and the J segment 11 bases; nucleotides outside the gene matches: 4. Germline assignment: CDR1 GTSNPN and CDR2 SVGIG (reference sequence). CDR3 bases: TGTGCCTGGACTGACAGGGCGGCTTTCTTT. This sequence encodes CAWTDRAAFF.

This chain uses TRBV6-1 with TRBJ2-3; 9 bases match TRBD1. Germline lookup yields CDR1 MNHNS and CDR2 SASEGT. The V segment lost 2 bases and the J segment 6 bases; nucleotides outside the gene matches: 3. The CDR3 runs 14 residues. The CDR3 here is CASSELQGADTQYF. DNA for the CDR3: TGTGCCAGCAGTGAATTACAGGGGGCTGATACGCAGTATTTT.

This clone was seen just once. The genes are TRBV5-1 and TRBJ2-3; 10 bases are a match to TRBD2. J gave up 10 bases and V 3 bases, and 11 bases lay outside the gene matches. The CDR3 covers 15 residues. Per the germline V gene, CDR1 is SGHRS and CDR2 is YFSETQ. CDR3 nucleotide sequence: TGCGCCAGCAGCTCAGAAGCGGGGGGGCCCGTTTCGCAGTATTTT. Translated: CASSSEAGGPVSQYF.

The rearrangement links TRBV19 to TRBJ2-2, with TRBD1 matching 7 bases. This CDR3 has 16 residues. Germline assignment: CDR1 LNHDA and CDR2 SQIVND (reference sequence). With V trimmed by 5 bases and J by 5 bases, 11 bases remained unmatched. In DNA form, the CDR3 reads TGTGCCAGTAGTTCCCAGACAGGGATGAGTACCGGGGAGCTGTTTTTT. Residues: CASSSQTGMSTGELFF. The full variable domain, completed using reference TRBV19 and TRBJ2-2, is DGGITQSPKYLFRKEGQNVTLSCEQNLNHDAMYWYRQDPGQGLRLIYYSQIVNDFQKGDIAEGYSVSREKKESFPLTVTSAQKNPTAFYLCASSSQTGMSTGELFFGEGSRLTVL.

The rearrangement uses TRBV4-2 and TRBJ2-2; possible D gene TRBD2, 6 bases. V lost 0 bases and J 0 bases, leaving 17 bases between the germline ends. The CDR3 consists of 19 residues. Germline CDR1 is LGHNA and CDR2 is YNFKEQ. The CDR3 spells CASSQDGVVGTANTGELFF. The CDR3, as DNA: TGTGCCAGCAGCCAAGATGGGGTGGTCGGGACTGCGAACACCGGGGAGCTGTTTTTT.

This clone has a single count. This sequence joins TRBV3-1 (or the pseudogene TRBV3-2) and TRBJ2-7; 11 positions agree with TRBD2. CDR1 is LGHDT and CDR2 is YNNKEL in the germline V gene (reference sequence). Germline trimming cut 1 base from V and 5 bases from J; bases unmatched to any gene: 1. CDR3 length equals 14 residues. CDR3 coding DNA: TGTGCCAGCAGCCAAGGGACTAGCGGGCACGAGCAGTACGTC. Translated, it gives CASSQGTSGHEQYV.

J is TRBJ1-4 and V is TRBV5-1; TRBD1 matches 7 bases. This CDR3 spans 13 amino acids. The J segment lost 5 bases and the V segment lost 7 bases, leaving 5 bases of the junction unmatched. CDR1 and CDR2 (germline): SGHRS, YFSETQ. CDR3 nucleotides: TGCGCCAGCCAGGGACAGCCCAATGAAAAACTGTTTTTT. It is translated as CASQGQPNEKLFF.

V and J are TRBV2 and TRBJ2-1, with D unclear. This CDR3 region has 13 residues. Germline CDR1 SNHLY, CDR2 FYNNEI. V lost 6 bases, J lost 4 bases, and 10 bases lay in between. CDR3: CASRGSEYNEQFF. The CDR3 region has the DNA TGTGCCAGCAGGGGCAGTGAGTACAATGAGCAGTTCTTC. The variable domain in full, completed from reference TRBV2 and TRBJ2-1, reads EPEVTQTPSHQVTQMGQEVILRCVPISNHLYFYWYRQILGQKVEFLVSFYNNEISEKSEIFDDQFSVERPDGSNFTLKIRSTKLEDSAMYFCASRGSEYNEQFFGPGTRLTVL.

This clone occurred once. The chain employs TRBV27 and TRBJ2-3; D might be TRBD2 (5 bases). CDR3 length equals 13 residues. V was pared by 7 bases and J by 5 bases, with 13 bases between. CDR1 is MNHEY and CDR2 is SMNVEV in the germline V gene (reference sequence). CDR3 bases: TGTGCCAGCAAAGTAGCGAGGAAAGATACGCAGTATTTT. It codes for CASKVARKDTQYF.

The rearrangement joins TRBV5-1 to TRBJ2-1; 8 bases fit TRBD2. The V gene end was trimmed by 2 bases and the J gene end by 9 bases; junction bases not matched to a gene: 7. This CDR3 is 14 amino acids long. CDR1 and CDR2 from the germline V gene are SGHRS and YFSETQ. The CDR3: CASSFETSGREQFF. CDR3 in DNA: TGCGCCAGCAGCTTCGAAACTAGCGGCCGTGAGCAGTTCTTC.

The DNA for the CDR3 is TGTGCCAGCAGCCCTAGCGGGGGGGGGAACATTCAGTACTTC. Amino acid sequence: CASSPSGGGNIQYF. V gene TRBV11-1 combines with J gene TRBJ2-4; 12 positions agree with TRBD2. With V trimmed by 5 bases and J by 7 bases, 3 bases remained unmatched. CDR1 and CDR2 (germline): SGHAT, FQDESV (reference sequence). The CDR3 is 14 residues long.

Turning to this clone: This sample includes further DNA sequences coding for the same CDR3. The V call is TRBV6-5, the J call TRBJ1-1; D unclear. V was trimmed by 0 bases and J by 2 bases, leaving 7 bases between them. Germline V gives CDR1 MNHEY, CDR2 SVGAGI. The CDR3 is 14 residues long. As DNA, the CDR3 is TGTGCCAGCAGTTACTCGGGGAGCAACACTGAAGCTTTCTTT. As protein: CASSYSGSNTEAFF.

This clone was seen a handful of times. The chain recombines TRBV18 with TRBJ1-5; D ambiguous. Germline V gene data show CDR1 as KGHSH and CDR2 as LQKENI. The V gene lost 5 bases and the J gene lost 7 bases, with 15 bases spanning the gap. This CDR3 region has 14 residues. This chain's CDR3 is CASSAGIGKQPQHF. The CDR3 DNA is TGTGCCAGCTCAGCGGGTATCGGTAAGCAGCCCCAGCATTTT.

The rearrangement joins TRBV30 to TRBJ1-4; D is perhaps TRBD1 (5 bases). This CDR3 contains 12 residues. V dropped 7 bases and J dropped 12 bases, with 18 bases sitting between them. Germline V gives CDR1 GTSNPN, CDR2 SVGIG (reference sequence). CDR3: CASHWGQVELFF. CDR3 nucleotide sequence: TGTGCCTCGCATTGGGGCCAGGTGGAACTGTTTTTT. The full variable domain, completed using reference TRBV30 and TRBJ1-4, is SQTIHQWPATLVQPVGSPLSLECTVEGTSNPNLYWYRQAAGRGLQLLFYSVGIGQISSEVPQNLSASRPQDRQFILSSKKLLLSDSGFYLCASHWGQVELFFGSGTQLSVL.

CDR3 coding DNA: TGTGCCAGTAGTAGGCCCACAGGGGAAAAACTGTTTTTT. Translated, it gives CASSRPTGEKLFF. This chain connects TRBV19 to TRBJ1-4; the D gene is possibly TRBD1 (6 bases). The germline V gene encodes CDR1 LNHDA and CDR2 SQIVND (reference sequence). CDR3 length equals 13 residues. V dropped 4 bases and J dropped 8 bases, with 11 bases sitting between them.

The rearrangement links TRBV2 to TRBJ1-2; D is perhaps TRBD1 (6 bases). The length of the CDR3 is 14 residues. Deletions cut 7 bases from V and 4 bases from J, with 16 bases between. Germline V gene lookup returns CDR1 SNHLY and CDR2 FYNNEI. The CDR3 DNA sequence: TGTGCCAGCACTTCCCAGGGGAGCTTCTATGGCTACACCTTC. This encodes CASTSQGSFYGYTF.

The chain combines TRBV5-1 with TRBJ2-5; TRBD2 agrees at 8 bases. The CDR3 length is 13 residues. V lost 6 bases and J lost 4; bases outside the gene matches: 5. Germline V gives CDR1 SGHRS, CDR2 YFSETQ. In DNA form, the CDR3 reads TGCGCCAGCAACGCGGGGGGTCCAGAGACCCAGTACTTC. Translated, it gives CASNAGGPETQYF.